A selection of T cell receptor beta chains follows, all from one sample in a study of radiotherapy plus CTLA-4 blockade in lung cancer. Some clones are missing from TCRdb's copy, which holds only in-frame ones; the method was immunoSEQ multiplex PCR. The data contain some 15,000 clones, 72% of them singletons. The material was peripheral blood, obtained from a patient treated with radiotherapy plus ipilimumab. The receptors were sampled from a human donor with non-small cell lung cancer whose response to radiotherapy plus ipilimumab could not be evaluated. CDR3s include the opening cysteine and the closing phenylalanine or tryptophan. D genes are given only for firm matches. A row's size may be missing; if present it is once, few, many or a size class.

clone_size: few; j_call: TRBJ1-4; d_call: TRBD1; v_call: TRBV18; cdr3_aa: CASSPNSGTGLHEKLFF; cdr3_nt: TGTGCCAGCTCACCAAACAGCGGGACAGGGTTACATGAAAAACTGTTTTTT
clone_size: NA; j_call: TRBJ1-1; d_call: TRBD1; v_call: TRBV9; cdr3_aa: CASSVGSWTGAHLNTEAFF; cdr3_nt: TGTGCCAGCAGCGTAGGGTCGTGGACAGGGGCTCATCTGAACACTGAAGCTTTCTTT
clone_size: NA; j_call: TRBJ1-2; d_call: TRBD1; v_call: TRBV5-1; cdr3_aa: CASSSGTGETSGYTF; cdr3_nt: TGCGCCAGCAGCAGCGGGACAGGGGAGACGAGTGGCTACACCTTC
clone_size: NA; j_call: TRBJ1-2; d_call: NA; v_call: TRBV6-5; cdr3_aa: CASIGGGGYTF; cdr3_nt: TGTGCCAGCATAGGGGGTGGGGGCTACACCTTC
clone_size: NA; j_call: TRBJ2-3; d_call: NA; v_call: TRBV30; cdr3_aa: CAWSRAQGGGTDTQYF; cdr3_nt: TGTGCCTGGAGCCGGGCGCAGGGGGGAGGCACAGATACGCAGTATTTT
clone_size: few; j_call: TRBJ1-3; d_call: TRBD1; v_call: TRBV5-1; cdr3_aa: CASRGQVSPYDSGNTIYF; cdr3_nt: TGCGCCAGCAGGGGACAGGTTTCTCCTTACGATTCTGGAAACACCATATATTTT
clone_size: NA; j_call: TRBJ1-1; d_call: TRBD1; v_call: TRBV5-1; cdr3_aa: CASSRRTGGESAFF; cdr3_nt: TGCGCCAGCAGCCGAAGGACAGGGGGCGAATCGGCTTTCTTT
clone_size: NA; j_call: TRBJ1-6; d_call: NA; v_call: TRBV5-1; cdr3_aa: CASSLQGSDNSPLHF; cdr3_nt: TGCGCCAGCAGCTTACAGGGTTCGGACAATTCACCCCTCCACTTT
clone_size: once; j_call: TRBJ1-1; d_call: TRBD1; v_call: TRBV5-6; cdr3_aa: CASSLTGKGYTEAFF; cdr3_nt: TGTGCCAGCAGCCTGACAGGGAAAGGGTACACTGAAGCTTTCTTT
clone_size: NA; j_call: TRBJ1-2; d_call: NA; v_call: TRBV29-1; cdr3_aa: CSVEDMAGYTF; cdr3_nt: TGCAGCGTTGAAGATATGGCAGGCTACACCTTC